These T cell receptor beta chains were read from a single sample in a study of molecular identifiers for immune sequencing clone quantification. TCRdb itself ran the PCR reads through MiXCR, one entry per CDR3 protein. The table includes around 300,000 distinct CDR3 sequences, about 23% detected once. Sequenced material: naive CD8+ T cells from blood, with Jurkat cell RNA spiked in. The origin of the receptors is a human donor in good health. Some libraries in this study had Jurkat cell RNA spiked in. Both conserved end residues are part of each CDR3. A D gene is named only where the DNA matches it firmly. A clone size is listed for some rows: how often the clone was seen (once, few, many), or a class if it is expanded.

d_call	clone_size	v_call	j_call	cdr3_nt	cdr3_aa
.	many	TRBV27	TRBJ2-7	TGTGCCAGCAGTTTTGGGGGTTGGTACGAGCAGTACTTC	CASSFGGWYEQYF
.	.	TRBV13	TRBJ2-7	TGTGCCAGCAGCTTAAAGGGAATGAGCTCCTACGAGCAGTACTTC	CASSLKGMSSYEQYF
.	.	TRBV14	TRBJ2-7	TGTGCCAGCAGCCAAGGAACAGGGAGGTCCTACGAGCAGTACTTC	CASSQGTGRSYEQYF
.	few	TRBV9	TRBJ1-1	TGTGCCAGCGGGGACCCGAACACTGAAGCTTTCTTT	CASGDPNTEAFF
TRBD1	few	TRBV10-3	TRBJ2-5	TGTGCCATCAGTGAGGACAGGGTATATGGCCAAGAGACCCAGTACTTC	CAISEDRVYGQETQYF
.	few	TRBV19	TRBJ2-7	TGTGCCAGTGCCTCAGGGGCCCAGAACGAGCAGTACTTC	CASASGAQNEQYF
.	.	TRBV29-1	TRBJ2-2	TGCAGCGCCTCCGGGGGCACCGGGGAGCTGTTTTTT	CSASGGTGELFF
.	many	TRBV27	TRBJ2-3	TGTGCCAGCAGTCCCAACGGACATCCGGCATCAGATACGCAGTATTTT	CASSPNGHPASDTQYF
.	few	TRBV7-9	TRBJ2-5	TGTGCCAGCAGCTTAGGTCCCAGCTCGGGGGAGACCCAGTACTTC	CASSLGPSSGETQYF
TRBD1	.	TRBV6-2/TRBV6-3	TRBJ2-1	TGTGCCAGCAGTTACCAGGCGGGACAGGGGTACAATGAGCAGTTCTTC	CASSYQAGQGYNEQFF
TRBD2	many	TRBV28	TRBJ2-3	TGTGCCAGCCGGCAGTCGGGGGGAGATACGCAGTATTTT	CASRQSGGDTQYF
TRBD1	many	TRBV20-1	TRBJ1-1	TGCAGCGCTAAGCTCCGGGACAGAGGTACTGAAGCTTTCTTT	CSAKLRDRGTEAFF
.	many	TRBV5-5	TRBJ2-5	TGTGCCAGCAGCCTCCATACCCCAGGACAAGAGACCCAGTACTTC	CASSLHTPGQETQYF
TRBD2	.	TRBV4-3	TRBJ2-2	TGCGCCAGCAGCCAAGATTTTACTAGCGGGAGGGCCGGGGCCGGGGAGCTGTTTTTT	CASSQDFTSGRAGAGELFF
.	.	TRBV6-2/TRBV6-3	TRBJ2-7	TGTGCCAGCAGTTCACCGGGAACGCACTACGAGCAGTACTTC	CASSSPGTHYEQYF
.	few	TRBV6-2/TRBV6-3	TRBJ2-7	TGTGCCAGCCGTAGGACTCGCCCCTACGAGCAGTACTTC	CASRRTRPYEQYF
.	many	TRBV27	TRBJ2-5	TGTGCCAGCAGTACCCGGGGATTACAAGAGACCCAGTACTTC	CASSTRGLQETQYF
.	many	TRBV20-1	TRBJ2-7	TGCAGTGCTAGATCGTCCGAGATTAGCTCCTACGAGCAGTACTTC	CSARSSEISSYEQYF
.	.	TRBV6-2/TRBV6-3	TRBJ2-7	TGTGCCAGCAGTTATGACCTCTCCTACGAGCAGTACTTC	CASSYDLSYEQYF
.	.	TRBV13	TRBJ2-3	TGTGCCAGCAGCTTATTGTCTGTTAGCGGCACAGATACGCAGTATTTT	CASSLLSVSGTDTQYF
TRBD2	many	TRBV24-1	TRBJ2-2	TGTGCCACCAGTGCGGGGGGTGACGGCGGGGAGCTGTTTTTT	CATSAGGDGGELFF
.	many	TRBV7-9	TRBJ2-2	TGTGCCAGCAGCTTTCAGCTCACCGGGGAGCTGTTTTTT	CASSFQLTGELFF
.	.	TRBV27	TRBJ2-3	TGTGCCAGCAGTTTTGCGGGGGCAACAGATACGCAGTATTTT	CASSFAGATDTQYF
.	few	TRBV7-9	TRBJ2-5	TGTGCCAGTCGGGGGACGACTAGGGGAGAGACCCAGTACTTC	CASRGTTRGETQYF
TRBD2	few	TRBV30	TRBJ2-3	TGTGCCTGGAGTGTTGTCGGGGGGGCGGTAGATACGCAGTATTTT	CAWSVVGGAVDTQYF
.	many	TRBV20-1	TRBJ2-7	TGCAGTGCTAGAGATTCGTTGGCGATCTACGAGCAGTACTTC	CSARDSLAIYEQYF
.	.	TRBV18	TRBJ2-6	TGTGCCAGCTCACCGGTCCAGGACACAAGCTCTGGGGCCAACGTCCTGACTTTC	CASSPVQDTSSGANVLTF
.	few	TRBV14	TRBJ2-2	TGTGCCAGCAGCCAATATTCCACCGGGGAGCTGTTTTTT	CASSQYSTGELFF
.	.	TRBV27	TRBJ2-7	TGTGCCAGCAGTGGGGACGGGACCAGGGGATACGAGCAGTACTTC	CASSGDGTRGYEQYF
.	many	TRBV9	TRBJ2-2	TGTGCCAGCAGCGTAGGAACTATTTCAAACGGGGAGCTGTTTTTT	CASSVGTISNGELFF
TRBD2	.	TRBV2	TRBJ2-7	TGTGCCAGCAGTCTAGCGGGGCGCGACTACGAGCAGTACTTC	CASSLAGRDYEQYF
.	few	TRBV5-8	TRBJ2-7	TGTGCCAGCAGCCTCCAACCGGACGAGCAGTACTTC	CASSLQPDEQYF
.	few	TRBV28	TRBJ2-6	TGTGCCAGCATCCACTGGCGGTTGGGAGGGGCCAACGTCCTGACTTTC	CASIHWRLGGANVLTF
TRBD2	many	TRBV4-3	TRBJ2-1	TGCGCCAGCAGCCATAGTTGGCGGGGGGCCTACAATGAGCAGTTCTTC	CASSHSWRGAYNEQFF
TRBD1	many	TRBV29-1	TRBJ2-7	TGCAGCGTTGAGGGGACAGGGTTGTTCGGGCAGTACTTC	CSVEGTGLFGQYF
TRBD1	many	TRBV9	TRBJ2-3	TGTGCCAGCAGCGTAGGGAGAAGGGGGCTCGATACGCAGTATTTT	CASSVGRRGLDTQYF
TRBD1	.	TRBV4-3	TRBJ2-7	TGCGCCAGCAGCCAAGCTACAGGGGGTCCTTCGCGGGAGCAGTACTTC	CASSQATGGPSREQYF
TRBD2	many	TRBV30	TRBJ2-1	TGTGCCTGGAGTGTACTCGGGAGGTACGGTGAGCAGTTCTTC	CAWSVLGRYGEQFF
TRBD1	many	TRBV20-1	TRBJ2-4	TGCAGTGCTTTTAAAGGGACAGAAAACATTCAGTACTTC	CSAFKGTENIQYF
.	few	TRBV7-9	TRBJ2-2	TGTGCCAGCAGCGCTTGGGCAGACACCGGGGAGCTGTTTTTT	CASSAWADTGELFF
TRBD1	few	TRBV20-1	TRBJ2-7	TGCAGTGCCACGACAGGGGGCTACGAGCAGTACTTC	CSATTGGYEQYF
.	many	TRBV28	TRBJ2-6	TGTGCCAGCAGTACCCCTGAAGCGCTCAACTCTGGGGCCAACGTCCTGACTTTC	CASSTPEALNSGANVLTF
TRBD1	many	TRBV7-9	TRBJ2-7	TGTGCCAGCAGCCGACGGGACAGGGGGTTCCAGTACTTC	CASSRRDRGFQYF